This TCR beta chain was captured in a study of metastatic and nonmetastatic thyroid tumors. Study findings and constraints: In blood and tumor, TCR beta diversity was reportedly significantly higher in malignant thyroid tumors than in benign nodules.

Details on this clone: Its matching antigen is unknown.

No patient had received any treatment before thyroid surgery. Source study methods: Differences in CDR3 between clinicopathological groups were drawn on to build a classifier intended to discriminate distant-metastatic papillary thyroid cancer patients. TCRdb ran MiXCR on the PCR reads. TCRdb, not the original authors, processed these V and J calls. The table shows tens of thousands of clones, with around 27% occurring only once. This CDR3 has 13 amino acids. CDR1 and CDR2 from the germline V gene are SGHRS and YFSETQ. V gave up 4 bases and J gave up 6 bases, with 10 bases separating them. The sample was blood. The chain recombines TRBV5-1 with TRBJ2-2; D possibly corresponds to TRBD1 (5 bases). This sequence was found in a male donor with papillary thyroid cancer or a benign thyroid nodule (not recorded which). Some clones in this sample may be carry-over from other donors' samples. CDR3 region: CASSPEGAGELFF. The CDR3 region has the DNA TGCGCCAGCAGCCCGGAAGGGGCCGGGGAGCTGTTTTTT.